The T cell receptor (beta chain) under discussion was sequenced for a study of blood T cell repertoires in COVID-19. Across the whole study: Samples came from the United States, Italy and Spain, spanning acute and convalescent COVID-19. T cells, B-cell-depleted T cells, or PBMCs provided the cDNA or gDNA that served as material.

CDR3 size: 15 residues. Per the germline V gene, CDR1 is MDHEN and CDR2 is SYDVKM. V was cut by 3 bases and J by 2 bases, with 11 bases left in between. Categorization into cohorts depended on clinical history that participants reported. Study processing details: Estimation of nucleated cell counts relied on the amplification of reference gene primers. Profiling relied on immunoSEQ multiplex PCR, and the TCRdb table lists in-frame clones only, not all of them. V, J and clone size reflect that table, while D and trimming were determined from the DNA. The sample holds approximately 310,000 clones; around 85% are singletons and the top ten take around 1.8%.

The TCR originated in a woman between 25 and 40 years old who had been exposed to COVID-19. V is TRBV28 and J is TRBJ2-4; TRBD1 is a possible D gene (6 bases). Source material: PBMCs or T cells enriched from blood (not recorded which). CDR3 in amino acids: CASSFPGVSKNIQYF. The DNA of the CDR3 is TGTGCCAGCAGTTTTCCAGGGGTATCCAAAAACATTCAGTACTTC. The full variable domain, its missing parts supplied by reference TRBV28 and TRBJ2-4, is DVKVTQSSRYLVKRTGEKVFLECVQDMDHENMFWYRQDPGLGLRLIYFSYDVKMKEKGDIPEGYSVSREKKERFSLILESASTNQTSMYLCASSFPGVSKNIQYFGAGTRLSVL.